Presented here are 15 T cell receptor beta chains from one specimen sequenced in a study of neurological immune-mediated disorders. TCRdb called the 5' RACE reads again in MiXCR, with one record for every CDR3 protein. The table lists just under 40,000 distinct CDR3 sequences, 7.2% of them singletons. Sequenced input: CD4+ T cells from blood. These receptors were collected from a man aged 50 to 59 in good health.

This clonotype was counted many times. This chain uses TRBV19 with TRBJ2-2; D unclear. Trimming took 1 base from V and 6 from J, leaving 15 bases between them. There are 16 residues in the CDR3. In germline, CDR1 is LNHDA, CDR2 SQIVND (reference sequence). The DNA of the CDR3 is TGTGCCAGTAGTATAGCCGGCTTCGGGTACCCCGGGGAGCTGTTTTTT. It translates to CASSIAGFGYPGELFF.

This clonotype came up many times. This chain joins TRBV10-1 and TRBJ2-5, with 7 bases that match TRBD2. Germline V gives CDR1 WNHNN, CDR2 SYGVQD (reference sequence). Trimming removed 0 bases from V and 4 bases from J; junction bases left unmatched: 11. The CDR3 contains 17 residues. CDR3 coding DNA: TGCGCCAGCAGTGAGTCGGGAACAGCGGGATTATTAGAGACCCAGTACTTC. It encodes CASSESGTAGLLETQYF.

This clonotype has ten or more counts. The genes are TRBV7-2 and TRBJ2-2, with TRBD1 as a possible D gene (6 bases). Germline V lookup: CDR1 SGHTA, CDR2 FQGNSA. The CDR3 is 14 residues long. Trimming shortened V by 1 base and J by 3 bases, and 6 bases separated the two germline ends. Written as DNA, the CDR3 is TGTGCCAGCAGCTTAGACAGGGACACCGGGGAGCTGTTTTTT. This gives the protein CASSLDRDTGELFF.

This clonotype was observed a handful of times. The chain recombines TRBV7-2 with TRBJ2-7; TRBD2 matches 9 bases. There are 14 residues in the CDR3. Germline CDR1 SGHTA, CDR2 FQGNSA. Trimming at V came to 5 bases and at J to 3 bases, leaving 5 bases not matched to a gene. This CDR3 is CASSPGTSLYEQYF. The CDR3 region has the DNA TGTGCCAGCAGCCCGGGGACTAGCCTCTACGAGCAGTACTTC.

The CDR3 bases are TGCAGTGCTAGAGGCAGGGGTGGAAACACCATATATTTT. This translates into CSARGRGGNTIYF. The chain combines TRBV20-1 with TRBJ1-3, with D possibly being TRBD1 (6 bases). Germline CDR1 DFQATT, CDR2 SNEGSKA (reference sequence). Trimming left V 1 base short and J 3 bases short, with 7 bases between. The CDR3 has 13 amino acids.

As concerns this clonotype: Relative to the germline gene, one junction end is altered; a read error may explain this. The rearrangement uses TRBV5-1 and TRBJ1-1; D unresolved. The CDR3 length is 11 residues. In germline, CDR1 is SGHRS, CDR2 YFSETQ. CDR3 DNA: TGCGTCAGCAGCTTCGACAACAAAGCTTTCTTT. Translating gives CVSSFDNKAFF.

This clonotype appeared many times. This chain joins TRBV28 and TRBJ2-7; TRBD1 is a possible D gene (6 bases). The CDR3 contains 13 residues. V was trimmed by 7 bases and J by 0 bases, leaving 10 bases between them. CDR1 MDHEN and CDR2 SYDVKM come from the germline V gene. CDR3 amino acids: CASNQGSSYEQYF. In nucleotides, the CDR3 is TGTGCCAGCAACCAGGGGAGCTCCTACGAGCAGTACTTC.

This clonotype was observed at least ten times. The rearrangement links TRBV6-6 to TRBJ2-7; maybe TRBD2 (5 bases). The CDR3 spans 13 residues. The germline CDR1 and CDR2 sequences are MNHNY and SVGAGI (reference sequence). V lost 2 bases, J lost 3 bases, and 8 bases lay in between. Here the CDR3 DNA reads TGTGCCAGCAGTTACGGACTCGGCTACGAGCAGTACTTC. Translation: CASSYGLGYEQYF.

This clonotype occurred many times. The V gene is TRBV5-1, the J gene TRBJ2-6; a weak D match, TRBD1 (6 bases). Germline CDR1 SGHRS, CDR2 YFSETQ. V lost 0 bases, J lost 1 base, and 11 bases lay in between. The CDR3 is 17 amino acids. This CDR3 is CASSLDATGSGANVLTF. The DNA for the CDR3 is TGCGCCAGCAGCTTGGACGCCACAGGGTCTGGGGCCAACGTCCTGACTTTC.

This clonotype has at least ten counts. This rearrangement joins TRBV2 to TRBJ2-1; perhaps TRBD2 as D (5 bases). The CDR3 extends over 12 amino acids. The V end was cut by 6 bases, the J end by 4 bases, with 7 bases between. Germline lookup yields CDR1 SNHLY and CDR2 FYNNEI. The CDR3 reads CASRTGYNEQFF. CDR3 DNA sequence: TGTGCCAGCAGGACGGGGTACAATGAGCAGTTCTTC.

In this sample, this clonotype turned up many times. The rearrangement links TRBV3-1 to TRBJ2-1; 7 positions match TRBD2. J lost 1 base, V lost 2 bases, and 17 bases had no gene match. CDR1 LGHDT and CDR2 YNNKEL come from the germline V gene (reference sequence). The CDR3 has 20 amino acids. The CDR3 loop is CASSQRSGVEGGRSYNEQFF. In DNA form, the CDR3 reads TGTGCCAGCAGCCAAAGATCGGGAGTTGAGGGCGGGAGATCCTACAATGAGCAGTTCTTC.

The chain couples TRBV4-3 to TRBJ2-2, with no clear D. This CDR3 spans 15 amino acids. Looked up from germline, CDR1 is LGHNA and CDR2 is YSLEER. Trimming left V 2 bases short and J 5 bases short, with 12 bases between. This CDR3 is CASSQHLLETGELFF. Written as DNA, the CDR3 is TGCGCCAGCAGCCAACACCTCCTAGAGACCGGGGAGCTGTTTTTT.

The sample holds many counts of this clonotype. This sequence joins TRBV20-1 and TRBJ2-3, with 8 positions matching TRBD2. J lost 3 bases, V lost 6 bases, and 8 bases had no gene match. The CDR3 has 14 residues. Germline V gene data show CDR1 as DFQATT and CDR2 as SNEGSKA (reference sequence). As DNA, the CDR3 is TGCAGTGCCGGCCGGGGGGGTCGGACAGATACGCAGTATTTT. Translating gives CSAGRGGRTDTQYF.

This clonotype was found many times. The J gene is TRBJ2-4, the V gene TRBV9; D gene ambiguous. Trimming pared 1 base from V and 3 bases from J, leaving 20 bases between. CDR3 size: 18 residues. Looked up from germline, CDR1 is SGDLS and CDR2 is YYNGEE. As DNA, the CDR3 is TGTGCCAGCAGCGTACCCTTGAGCCCTACGTCAGGCAAAAACATTCAGTACTTC. Translation: CASSVPLSPTSGKNIQYF. The full variable domain, its missing parts supplied by reference TRBV9 and TRBJ2-4, is DSGVTQTPKHLITATGQRVTLRCSPRSGDLSVYWYQQSLDQGLQFLIQYYNGEERAKGNILERFSAQQFPDLHSELNLSSLELGDSALYFCASSVPLSPTSGKNIQYFGAGTRLSVL.

This clonotype occurred many times. CDR3 sequence: CASSTSGTGLRPYF. CDR3 in DNA: TGCGCCAGCAGCACATCCGGGACGGGCCTAAGGCCGTACTTC. The chain has TRBV5-1 and TRBJ2-7; D assignment may be TRBD1 or TRBD2 (5 bases each). The CDR3 totals 14 residues. From germline, CDR1 is SGHRS and CDR2 YFSETQ. Trimming pared 4 bases from V and 12 bases from J, leaving 23 bases between.